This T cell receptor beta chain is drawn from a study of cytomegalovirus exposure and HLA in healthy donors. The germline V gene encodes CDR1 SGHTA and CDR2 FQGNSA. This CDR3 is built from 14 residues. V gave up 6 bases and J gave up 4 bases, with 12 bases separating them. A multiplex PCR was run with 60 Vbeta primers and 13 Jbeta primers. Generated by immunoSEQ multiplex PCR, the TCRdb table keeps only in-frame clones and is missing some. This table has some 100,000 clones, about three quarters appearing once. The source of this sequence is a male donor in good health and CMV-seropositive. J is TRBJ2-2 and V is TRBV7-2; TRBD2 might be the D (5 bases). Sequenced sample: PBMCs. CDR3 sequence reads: CASRLGGATGELFF. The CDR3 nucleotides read TGTGCCAGCAGACTAGGAGGTGCCACCGGGGAGCTGTTTTTT.